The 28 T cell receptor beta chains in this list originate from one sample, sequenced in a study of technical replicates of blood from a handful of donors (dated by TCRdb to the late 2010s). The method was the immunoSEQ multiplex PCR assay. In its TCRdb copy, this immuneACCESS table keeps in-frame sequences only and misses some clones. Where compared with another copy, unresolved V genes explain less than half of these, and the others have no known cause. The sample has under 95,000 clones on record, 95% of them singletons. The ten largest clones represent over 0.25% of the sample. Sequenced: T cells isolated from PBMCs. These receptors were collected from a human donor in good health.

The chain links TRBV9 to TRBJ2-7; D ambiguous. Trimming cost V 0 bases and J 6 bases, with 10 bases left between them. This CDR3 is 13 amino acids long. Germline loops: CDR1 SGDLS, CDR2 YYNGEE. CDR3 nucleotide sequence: TGTGCCAGCAGCGTAGAAATCCGGTCCGAGCAGTACTTC. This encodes CASSVEIRSEQYF.

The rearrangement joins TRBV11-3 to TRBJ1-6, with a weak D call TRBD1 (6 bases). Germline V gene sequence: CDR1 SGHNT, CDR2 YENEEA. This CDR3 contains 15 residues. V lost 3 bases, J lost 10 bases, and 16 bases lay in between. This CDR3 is CASSFEQGTQSPLHF. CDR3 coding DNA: TGTGCCAGCAGCTTTGAGCAGGGGACGCAGTCACCCCTCCACTTT.

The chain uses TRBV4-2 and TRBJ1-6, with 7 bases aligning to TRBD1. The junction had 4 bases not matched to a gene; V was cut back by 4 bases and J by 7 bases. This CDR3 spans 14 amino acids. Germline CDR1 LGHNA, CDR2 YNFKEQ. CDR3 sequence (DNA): TGTGCCAGCAGCCCCGGACAGGTCAATTCACCCCTCCACTTT. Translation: CASSPGQVNSPLHF.

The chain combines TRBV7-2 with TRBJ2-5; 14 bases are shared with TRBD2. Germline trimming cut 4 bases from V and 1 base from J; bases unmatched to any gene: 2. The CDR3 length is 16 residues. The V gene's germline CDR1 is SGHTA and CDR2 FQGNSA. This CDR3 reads CASSSGLAGGQETQYF. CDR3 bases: TGTGCCAGCAGCTCAGGACTAGCGGGAGGCCAAGAGACCCAGTACTTC.

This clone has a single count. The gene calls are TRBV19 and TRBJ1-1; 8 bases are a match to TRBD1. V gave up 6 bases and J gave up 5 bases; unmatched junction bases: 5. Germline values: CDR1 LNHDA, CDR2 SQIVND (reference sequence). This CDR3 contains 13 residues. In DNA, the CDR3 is TGTGCCAGTAGGGACAGGGCGGGAACTGAAGCTTTCTTT. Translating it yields CASRDRAGTEAFF.

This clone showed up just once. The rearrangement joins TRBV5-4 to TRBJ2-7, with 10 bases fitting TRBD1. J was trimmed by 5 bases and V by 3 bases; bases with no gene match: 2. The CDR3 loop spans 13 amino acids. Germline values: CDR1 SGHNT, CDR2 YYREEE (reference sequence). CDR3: CASSSGTGDEQYF. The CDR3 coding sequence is TGTGCCAGCAGCTCCGGGACAGGGGACGAGCAGTACTTC.

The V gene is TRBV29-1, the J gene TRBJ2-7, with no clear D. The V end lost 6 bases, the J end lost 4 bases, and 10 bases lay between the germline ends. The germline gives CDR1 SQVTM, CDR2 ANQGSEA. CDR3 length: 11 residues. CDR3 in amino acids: CSVLARYEQYF. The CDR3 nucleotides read TGCAGCGTGCTGGCGAGGTACGAGCAGTACTTC.

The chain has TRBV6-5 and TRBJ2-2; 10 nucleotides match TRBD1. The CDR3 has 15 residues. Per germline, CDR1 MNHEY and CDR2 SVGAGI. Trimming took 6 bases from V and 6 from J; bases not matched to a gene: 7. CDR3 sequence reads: CASSRDRGRAGELFF. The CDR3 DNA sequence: TGTGCCAGCAGCCGGGACAGGGGAAGGGCCGGGGAGCTGTTTTTT.

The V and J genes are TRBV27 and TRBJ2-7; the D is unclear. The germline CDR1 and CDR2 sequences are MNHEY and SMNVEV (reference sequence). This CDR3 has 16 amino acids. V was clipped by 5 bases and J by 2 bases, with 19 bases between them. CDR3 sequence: CASSPTWSRSPYEQYF. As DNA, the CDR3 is TGTGCCAGCAGTCCGACCTGGAGTCGCAGTCCCTACGAGCAGTACTTC.

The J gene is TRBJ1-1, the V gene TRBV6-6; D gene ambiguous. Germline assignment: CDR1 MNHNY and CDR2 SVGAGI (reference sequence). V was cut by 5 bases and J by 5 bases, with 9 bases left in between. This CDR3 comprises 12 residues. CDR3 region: CASSNPGTEAFF. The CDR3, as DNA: TGTGCCAGCAGTAACCCGGGAACTGAAGCTTTCTTT.

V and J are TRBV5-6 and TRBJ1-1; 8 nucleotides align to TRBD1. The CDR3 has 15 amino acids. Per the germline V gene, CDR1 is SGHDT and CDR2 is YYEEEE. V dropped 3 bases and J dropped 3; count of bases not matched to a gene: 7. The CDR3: CASSSLDRDDTEAFF. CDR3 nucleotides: TGTGCCAGCAGCTCCCTGGACAGGGATGACACTGAAGCTTTCTTT.

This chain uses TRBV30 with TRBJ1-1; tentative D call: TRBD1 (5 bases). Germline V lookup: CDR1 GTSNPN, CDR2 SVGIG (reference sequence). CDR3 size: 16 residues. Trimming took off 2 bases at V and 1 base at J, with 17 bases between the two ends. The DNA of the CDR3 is TGTGCCTGGAGTCGGGACTTCCCGGGGTCGAACACTGAAGCTTTCTTT. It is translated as CAWSRDFPGSNTEAFF. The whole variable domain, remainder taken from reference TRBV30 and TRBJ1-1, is SQTIHQWPATLVQPVGSPLSLECTVEGTSNPNLYWYRQAAGRGLQLLFYSVGIGQISSEVPQNLSASRPQDRQFILSSKKLLLSDSGFYLCAWSRDFPGSNTEAFFGQGTRLTVV.

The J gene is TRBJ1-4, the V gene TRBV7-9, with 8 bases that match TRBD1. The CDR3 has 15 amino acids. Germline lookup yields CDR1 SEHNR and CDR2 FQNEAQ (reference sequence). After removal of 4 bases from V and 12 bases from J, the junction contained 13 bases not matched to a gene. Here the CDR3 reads CASSYGQGGDWELFF. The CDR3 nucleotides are TGTGCCAGCAGCTACGGACAGGGTGGGGACTGGGAACTGTTTTTT.

The CDR3 sequence: CATQYRGLYNEQFF. CDR3 bases: TGTGCCACCCAATACAGGGGCCTCTACAATGAGCAGTTCTTC. The chain carries TRBV28 and TRBJ2-1; 7 bases align to TRBD1. CDR1 is MDHEN and CDR2 is SYDVKM in the germline V gene. The CDR3 has 14 residues. V shed 10 bases and J 3 bases; nucleotides not matched to a gene: 9.

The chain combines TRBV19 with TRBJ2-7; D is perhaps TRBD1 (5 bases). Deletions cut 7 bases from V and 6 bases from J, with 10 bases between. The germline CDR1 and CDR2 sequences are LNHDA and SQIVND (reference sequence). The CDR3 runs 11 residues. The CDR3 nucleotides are TGTGCCAGTACGCAGGGTGGCGAGCAGTACTTC. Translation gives CASTQGGEQYF.

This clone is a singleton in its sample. The CDR3 DNA reads TGTGCCAGCCGGGGGGAACTGGGAGCTGAAGCTTTCTTT. Translated: CASRGELGAEAFF. The chain recombines TRBV6-1 with TRBJ1-1, with D perhaps TRBD1 (5 bases). The CDR3 has 13 residues. Germline assignment: CDR1 MNHNS and CDR2 SASEGT. V lost 8 bases and J lost 6, with 16 bases in between.

The DNA for the CDR3 is TGTGCCAGCAGTGGACTAGCGGGGGACTACGAGCAGTACTTC. Translated: CASSGLAGDYEQYF. V gene TRBV6-1 combines with J gene TRBJ2-7, with 12 bases lining up with TRBD2. This CDR3 contains 14 residues. The V gene's germline CDR1 is MNHNS and CDR2 SASEGT. V shed 4 bases and J 3 bases; nucleotides not matched to a gene: 1.

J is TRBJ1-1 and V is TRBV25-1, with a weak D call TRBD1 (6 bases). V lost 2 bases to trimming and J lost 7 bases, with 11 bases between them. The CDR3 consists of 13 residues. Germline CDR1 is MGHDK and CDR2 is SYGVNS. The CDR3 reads CASSERGEGEAFF. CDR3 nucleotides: TGTGCCAGCAGTGAAAGGGGGGAGGGTGAAGCTTTCTTT.

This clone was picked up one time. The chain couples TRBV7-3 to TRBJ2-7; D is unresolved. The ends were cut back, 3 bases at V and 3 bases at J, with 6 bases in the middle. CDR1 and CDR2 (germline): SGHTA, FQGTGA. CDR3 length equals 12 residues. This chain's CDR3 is CASSFNRYEQYF. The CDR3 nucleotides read TGTGCCAGCAGCTTTAATCGCTACGAGCAGTACTTC.

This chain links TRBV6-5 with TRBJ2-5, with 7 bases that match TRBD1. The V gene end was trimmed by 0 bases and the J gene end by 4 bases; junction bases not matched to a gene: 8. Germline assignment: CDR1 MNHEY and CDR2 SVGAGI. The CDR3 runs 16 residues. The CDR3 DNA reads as TGTGCCAGCAGTTACTCGGGGACAGCGAGCGGAGAGACCCAGTACTTC. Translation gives CASSYSGTASGETQYF.

In DNA, the CDR3 is TGCGCCAGCAGCTCAGGGACAGGCCCGGCGAGTTCACCCCTCCACTTT. Translating it yields CASSSGTGPASSPLHF. The chain combines TRBV5-1 with TRBJ1-6, with 8 bases that match TRBD1. The CDR3 loop spans 16 amino acids. Germline CDR1 and CDR2: SGHRS and YFSETQ. Trimming took 3 bases from V and 9 from J; bases not matched to a gene: 11.

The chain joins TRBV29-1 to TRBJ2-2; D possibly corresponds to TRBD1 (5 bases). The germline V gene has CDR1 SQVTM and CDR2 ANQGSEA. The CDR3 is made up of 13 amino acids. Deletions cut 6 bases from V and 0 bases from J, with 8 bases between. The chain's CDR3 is CSVTRANTGELFF. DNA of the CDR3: TGCAGCGTGACCAGGGCGAACACCGGGGAGCTGTTTTTT.

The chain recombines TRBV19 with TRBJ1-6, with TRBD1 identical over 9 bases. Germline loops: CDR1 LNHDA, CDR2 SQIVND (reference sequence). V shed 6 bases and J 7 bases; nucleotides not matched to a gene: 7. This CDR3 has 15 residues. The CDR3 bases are TGTGCCAGTAGGTTGGGACAGGGAAACAATTCACCCCTCCACTTT. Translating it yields CASRLGQGNNSPLHF.

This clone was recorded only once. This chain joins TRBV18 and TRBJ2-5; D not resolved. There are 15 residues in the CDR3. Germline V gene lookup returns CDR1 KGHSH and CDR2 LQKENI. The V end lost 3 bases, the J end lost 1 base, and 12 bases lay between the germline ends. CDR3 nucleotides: TGTGCCAGCTCACCTTCCAACTATGCCCAAGAGACCCAGTACTTC. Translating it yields CASSPSNYAQETQYF. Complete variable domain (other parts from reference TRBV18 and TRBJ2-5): NAGVMQNPRHLVRRRGQEARLRCSPMKGHSHVYWYRQLPEEGLKFMVYLQKENIIDESGMPKERFSAEFPKEGPSILRIQQVVRGDSAAYFCASSPSNYAQETQYFGPGTRLLVL.

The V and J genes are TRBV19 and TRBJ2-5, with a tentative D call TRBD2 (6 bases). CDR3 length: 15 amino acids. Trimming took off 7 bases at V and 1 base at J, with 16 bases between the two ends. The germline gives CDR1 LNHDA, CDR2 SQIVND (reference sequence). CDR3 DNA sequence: TGTGCCAGTAACCCCTCGCCGCGGGGCCAAGAGACCCAGTACTTC. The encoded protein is CASNPSPRGQETQYF. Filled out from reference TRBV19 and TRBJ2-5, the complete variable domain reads DGGITQSPKYLFRKEGQNVTLSCEQNLNHDAMYWYRQDPGQGLRLIYYSQIVNDFQKGDIAEGYSVSREKKESFPLTVTSAQKNPTAFYLCASNPSPRGQETQYFGPGTRLLVL.

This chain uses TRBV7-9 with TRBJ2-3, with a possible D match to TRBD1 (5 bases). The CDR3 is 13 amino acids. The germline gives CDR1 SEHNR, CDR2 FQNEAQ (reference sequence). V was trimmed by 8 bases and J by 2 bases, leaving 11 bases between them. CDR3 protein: CASGASSTDTQYF. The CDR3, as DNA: TGTGCCAGCGGGGCTTCCTCCACAGATACGCAGTATTTT.

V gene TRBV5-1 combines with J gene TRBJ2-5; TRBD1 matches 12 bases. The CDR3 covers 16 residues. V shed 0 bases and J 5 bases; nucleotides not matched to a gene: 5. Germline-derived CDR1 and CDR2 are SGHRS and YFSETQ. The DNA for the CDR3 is TGCGCCAGCAGCTTGGAGGGGACAGGGGGCGCTGAGACCCAGTACTTC. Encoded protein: CASSLEGTGGAETQYF.

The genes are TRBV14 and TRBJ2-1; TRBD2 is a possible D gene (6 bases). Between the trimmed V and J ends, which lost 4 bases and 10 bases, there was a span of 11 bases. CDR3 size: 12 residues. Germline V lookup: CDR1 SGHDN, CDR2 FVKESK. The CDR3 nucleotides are TGTGCCAGCAGCCCGACTAGAAACGAGCAGTTCTTC. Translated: CASSPTRNEQFF.